This is a list of T cell receptor beta chains from one sample in a study of radiation and T cells in renal cell carcinoma. Clones were read by immunoSEQ multiplex PCR, and TCRdb kept only the in-frame ones, dropping some. The table lists about 77,000 clones, approximately 87% of them singletons, with 2% to 3% in the top ten. The sample consisted of blood, taken from a patient whose treatment included radiotherapy and nephrectomy. These receptors were collected from a woman aged 60-75 years with renal cell carcinoma. Both conserved end residues are part of each CDR3. D genes are given only for firm matches. The size entry is marked missing in some rows and otherwise reads once, few, many or a size class.

D gene	clone size	V gene	J gene	CDR3 DNA	CDR3 protein
-	-	TRBV5-4	TRBJ1-6	TGTGCCAGCAGCCAAAGTGGGGAGGTCCTCCACTTT	CASSQSGEVLHF
TRBD1	-	TRBV19	TRBJ2-1	TGTGCCAGTAGTATTTTATACAGGGGAAATGAGCAGTTCTTC	CASSILYRGNEQFF
-	-	TRBV5-6	TRBJ1-2	TGTGCCAGCAGTTATACCGGGACTTCCATTAACTATGGCTACACCTTC	CASSYTGTSINYGYTF
-	once	TRBV7-6	TRBJ2-3	TGTGCCAGCAGCCCACCCCGGGGGCAGGTAGATACGCAGTATTTT	CASSPPRGQVDTQYF
-	-	TRBV19	TRBJ2-5	TGTGCCAGTAGTACTTCCGGGACTCACAAAGAGACCCAGTACTTC	CASSTSGTHKETQYF
-	-	TRBV28	TRBJ1-1	TGTGCCAGCAGGGAAGCGAACACTGAAGCTTTCTTT	CASREANTEAFF
TRBD1	-	TRBV2	TRBJ2-2	TGTGCCAGCCTAAAGGGGGCAGGGGGCAACACCGGGGAGCTGTTTTTT	CASLKGAGGNTGELFF
-	once	TRBV5-5	TRBJ1-4	TGTGCCAGCAGCAAAGGCGAACAGCCTAATGAAAAACTGTTTTTT	CASSKGEQPNEKLFF
TRBD1	few	TRBV6-5	TRBJ1-1	TGTGCCGTCAGGACAGGGCGGAACACTGAAGCTTTCTTT	CAVRTGRNTEAFF
TRBD2	-	TRBV25-1	TRBJ2-5	TGTGCCAGCAGTGAGGGTAGCGGGAGGACGGAGGAGACCCAGTACTTC	CASSEGSGRTEETQYF
-	-	TRBV6-6	TRBJ1-1	TGTGCCAGCAGACTATCGACAGCTCAGAACACTGAAGCTTTCTTT	CASRLSTAQNTEAFF
TRBD1	-	TRBV19	TRBJ2-3	TGTGCCAGTAGATCCCCCGGACAGGGCACAGATACGCAGTATTTT	CASRSPGQGTDTQYF
-	-	TRBV21-1	TRBJ2-7	TGTGCCAGCAGCAAAGCGCGCGAAGGCCTGACCTACGAGCAGTACTTC	CASSKAREGLTYEQYF
-	-	TRBV4-1	TRBJ1-5	TGCGCCAGCAGCCAAGAAACGGGGGCGCGTAATCAGCCCCAGCATTTT	CASSQETGARNQPQHF
TRBD2	-	TRBV6-1	TRBJ2-5	TGTGCCAGCATCAATGGTGCTAGCGGGCAAGAGACCCAGTACTTC	CASINGASGQETQYF
-	once	TRBV11-2	TRBJ2-5	TGTGCCAGCAGCCTCGTGAGGGCAACGACGGAGACCCAGTACTTC	CASSLVRATTETQYF
TRBD1	-	TRBV6-6	TRBJ1-5	TGTGCCAGCAGTACGACAGGGAGCAGCAATCAGCCCCAGCATTTT	CASSTTGSSNQPQHF
-	-	TRBV20-1	TRBJ2-5	TGCAGTGCCTTAGCGGAAGAGACCCAGTACTTC	CSALAEETQYF
-	-	TRBV7-6	TRBJ2-6	TGTGCCAGCGGGAGCCTTCCCTCTGAAGGGGCCAACGTCCTGACTTTC	CASGSLPSEGANVLTF
-	-	TRBV6-6	TRBJ1-1	TGTGCCAGCAGTTACAAACAGGGTGACACTGAAGCTTTCTTT	CASSYKQGDTEAFF
-	-	TRBV28	TRBJ2-7	TGTGCCACCGCGACAGGAAGTCCCTACGAGCAGTACTTC	CATATGSPYEQYF
-	-	TRBV6-1	TRBJ1-4	TGTGCCAGCACGGGGAGGCCCGGTGAAAAACTGTTTTTT	CASTGRPGEKLFF
TRBD2	once	TRBV2	TRBJ2-1	TGTGCCAGCAGTGAGAGCGGGGGGGCCAGGGGCAATGAGCAGTTCTTC	CASSESGGARGNEQFF
-	-	TRBV9	TRBJ2-7	TGTGCCAGCAGCCCTTACGAGCAGTACTTC	CASSPYEQYF
TRBD1	-	TRBV28	TRBJ1-2	TGTGCCAGCACCCCAGGGGACAGGAGGGGTGGCTACACCTTC	CASTPGDRRGGYTF
TRBD1	-	TRBV9	TRBJ1-1	TGTGCCAGCAGCGCCCTTACAGGGGGCACTGAAGCTTTCTTT	CASSALTGGTEAFF
-	-	TRBV9	TRBJ2-2	TGTGCCAGCAGCGCCTTTGGCCGACACACCGGGGAGCTGTTTTTT	CASSAFGRHTGELFF
TRBD2	-	TRBV7-2	TRBJ2-7	TGTGCCAGCAGCCCCCGGGCGGGACTAGCGGGAGTCATCGACGAGCAGTACTTC	CASSPRAGLAGVIDEQYF
TRBD1	-	TRBV6-1	TRBJ1-1	TGTGCCAGCAGCCGGACAGGGGGCAACACTGAAGCTTTCTTT	CASSRTGGNTEAFF
-	-	TRBV5-1	TRBJ1-3	TGCGCCAGCAGCTTGGCTGGAGGGCCGGACTCTGGAAACACCATATATTTT	CASSLAGGPDSGNTIYF
-	-	TRBV4-1	TRBJ1-2	TGCGCCAGCAGCTCTACTAAGACCAAAGCATGGGGCTACACCTTC	CASSSTKTKAWGYTF
TRBD1	-	TRBV2	TRBJ1-5	TGTGCCAGCAGAGAGACAGGGGGAGGCAATCAGCCCCAGCATTTT	CASRETGGGNQPQHF
-	-	TRBV4-1	TRBJ1-1	TGCGCCAGCAGCCAAGATGAGGGAATGGCAGAAGCTTTCTTT	CASSQDEGMAEAFF
-	-	TRBV27	TRBJ2-1	TGTGCCAGCAGACCGTTAAGCTCCTACAATGAGCAGTTCTTC	CASRPLSSYNEQFF